This T cell receptor (beta chain) was found in a study of cytomegalovirus exposure and HLA in healthy donors. Study outcomes and limitations: TCR beta chains numbering more than 150 were designated cytomegalovirus-associated. Indistinguishable V segments, including TRBV6-2 and TRBV6-3, were excluded.

In the PCR, 60 Vbeta and 13 Jbeta primers were used. This table comes from immunoSEQ multiplex PCR, and its TCRdb copy is limited to in-frame clones, with some not included. The repertoire has under 200,000 clones, approximately 80% of them found once; the top ten carry 1.5% to 2%. V shed 8 bases, J shed 2 bases, and the junction held 9 bases outside the gene matches. The CDR3 is made up of 16 amino acids. CDR1 and CDR2 from the germline V gene are SGHTA and FQGNSA. This clone has just one count. What it binds is not known. This receptor was obtained from a woman aged 18-29 years in good health and CMV-seronegative. The gene calls are TRBV7-2 and TRBJ2-7, with 13 bases that match TRBD2. The specimen was PBMCs. The CDR3 protein is CASSGTSGTSTYEQYF. CDR3 nucleotides: TGTGCCAGCTCGGGGACTAGCGGGACCTCCACCTACGAGCAGTACTTC.